This TCR beta chain was profiled in a study of OX40 agonist ivuxolimab in advanced cancers. Whole-study context: Eligibility admitted prior anti-PD-1, anti-PD-L1 or anti-CTLA-4 therapy; approximately 40% had some.

Per the germline V gene, CDR1 is SEHNR and CDR2 is FQNEAQ (reference sequence). With 1 base removed from V and 7 bases from J, the gap between germline ends came to 16 bases. The length of the CDR3 is 15 residues. Produced via immunoSEQ multiplex PCR; TCRdb's table is partial and in-frame only. Of around 54,000 clones listed, 85% to 95% were seen once; the top ten hold roughly 9.4%. This receptor was obtained from an adult with an advanced solid tumor such as melanoma, head and neck, liver or kidney cancer. The sample was CD4+ or CD8+ T cells sorted from blood, taken in a trial of the OX40 agonist ivuxolimab. The gene calls are TRBV7-9 and TRBJ1-2; perhaps TRBD1 as D (5 bases). The CDR3 DNA sequence: TGTGCCAGCAGCTTAGTGTTCGAAGGGACGGCTGGCTACACCTTC. Its translation: CASSLVFEGTAGYTF.